A selection of T cell receptor beta chains follows, all from one sample in a study of shared clonotypes between healthy human individuals. Profiling relied on immunoSEQ multiplex PCR, and the TCRdb table lists in-frame clones only, not all of them. The profile covers 1,400,000 or so clones, with 98% appearing a single time and about 0.35% taken by the ten largest. Sequencing input: naive CD4+ T cells sorted from blood. These receptors all stem from a man younger than 40 in good health. Both conserved end residues are part of each CDR3. The order of the fields is V gene, J gene, CDR3 length, CDR3 protein.

>TRBV18|TRBJ2-5|14
CASSPVVGRETQYF
>TRBV20-1|TRBJ2-2|11
CSATVTGELFF
>TRBV15|TRBJ2-3|17
CATSSTEAQRLTDTQYF
>TRBV5-4|TRBJ2-5|14
CASSRKTGEETQYF
>TRBV6-5|TRBJ2-7|14
CASSYGAGGSEQYF
>TRBV6-1|TRBJ2-3|14
CASNPTPGADTQYF
>TRBV29-1|TRBJ1-2|12
CSVDTSFYGYTF
>TRBV6-5|TRBJ2-7|14
CASRRTVTSYEQYF
>TRBV5-1|TRBJ2-7|15
CASSPGLTDSYEQYF
>TRBV30|TRBJ2-7|12
CAWKQGTYEQYF
>TRBV15|TRBJ2-1|14
CATSRVLGVGEQFF
>TRBV5-1|TRBJ2-2|16
CASSLEDRSGTGELFF
>TRBV27|TRBJ2-7|14
CASSLAGEFHEQYF
>TRBV5-6|TRBJ2-7|14
CASSRTGGRTEYYF
>TRBV6-5|TRBJ2-4|14
CASREALAKNIQYF
>TRBV15|TRBJ2-7|17
CATSRMVGAAPSYEQYF
>TRBV7-9|TRBJ1-2|14
CASSPLDKPYGYTF
>TRBV5-1|TRBJ2-2|14
CASSPPGNTGELFF
>TRBV23-1|TRBJ2-7|14
CASSQAGGPNEQYF
>TRBV2|TRBJ2-7|12
CASSYTGDEQYF
>TRBV19|TRBJ1-1|13
CASSAKVNTEAFF
>TRBV7-3|TRBJ2-2|16
CASSLAAGLGGGELFF
>TRBV25-1|TRBJ2-2|12
CASRGRERELFF
>TRBV15|TRBJ2-1|14
CATSRVLAGGEQFF
>TRBV28|TRBJ2-1|10
CASRDNEQFF
>TRBV11-2|TRBJ1-2|13
CASSPRQEGGYTF
>TRBV11-3|TRBJ2-2|17
CASSLGPGTGGTGELFF
>TRBV25-1|TRBJ2-7|15
CASSDPAAATYEQYF
>TRBV9|TRBJ2-3|13
CASSVGRTDTQYF
>TRBV5-1|TRBJ2-2|14
CASSVGLISGELFF
>TRBV2|TRBJ2-6|15
CASSEAGSGANVLTF
>TRBV14|TRBJ1-1|13
CASTVQVNTEAFF